The 10 T cell receptor beta chains in this list originate from one sample, sequenced in a study of CD4+ T cells in melanoma. Clones were read by immunoSEQ multiplex PCR, and TCRdb kept only the in-frame ones, dropping some. Found here are approximately 3,500 clones, about 80% of them singletons; the top ten hold about 10%. The sequenced material came from tumor tissue. All receptors derive from a human donor with melanoma.

The chain carries TRBV11-3 and TRBJ2-2; 9 nucleotides align to TRBD2. Germline values: CDR1 SGHNT, CDR2 YENEEA. The junction had 17 bases not matched to a gene; V was cut back by 9 bases and J by 6 bases. The length of the CDR3 is 17 residues. CDR3 in amino acids: CASSKAGGKSDAGELFF. In DNA form, the CDR3 reads TGTGCCAGTTCAAAAGCGGGGGGTAAAAGTGATGCCGGGGAGCTGTTTTTT.

The rearrangement uses TRBV6-5 and TRBJ2-7; tentatively, D is TRBD1 (5 bases). V was cut by 5 bases and J by 3 bases, with 8 bases left in between. The CDR3 has 12 amino acids. In germline, CDR1 is MNHEY, CDR2 SVGAGI. CDR3 residues: CASSVDSYEQYF. In DNA form, the CDR3 reads TGTGCCAGCAGTGTTGACAGCTACGAGCAGTACTTC.

V and J are TRBV11-2 and TRBJ2-6; no clear D. V dropped 0 bases and J dropped 0 bases, with 3 bases sitting between them. Germline V gene data show CDR1 as SGHAT and CDR2 as FQNNGV. This CDR3 contains 15 residues. The CDR3, as DNA: TGTGCCAGCAGCTTAGAAAGCTCTGGGGCCAACGTCCTGACTTTC. Amino acids: CASSLESSGANVLTF.

This chain connects TRBV6-5 to TRBJ1-6; D perhaps matches TRBD1 (5 bases). CDR3 size: 13 residues. Germline values: CDR1 MNHEY, CDR2 SVGAGI. Trimming stripped 5 bases from V and 7 bases from J, with 9 bases between. The CDR3 here is CASSAQVNSPLHF. CDR3 in DNA: TGTGCCAGCAGTGCACAGGTCAATTCACCCCTCCACTTT.

This clone is labeled medium-sized. The rearrangement links TRBV10-3 to TRBJ2-3; D is unclear. The germline CDR1 and CDR2 sequences are ENHRY and SYGVKD. V dropped 4 bases and J dropped 0 bases, with 11 bases sitting between them. The CDR3 covers 15 residues. CDR3 in DNA: TGTGCCATCAGTGGCAAGACGGTTAGCACAGATACGCAGTATTTT. The encoded protein is CAISGKTVSTDTQYF.

This chain connects TRBV5-6 to TRBJ2-5; 9 positions match TRBD1. Germline CDR1 reads SGHDT; CDR2 reads YYEEEE. Trimming took 5 bases from V and 10 from J; bases not matched to a gene: 9. The CDR3 loop spans 13 amino acids. The CDR3 reads CASSYGQGIIQYF. Written as DNA, the CDR3 is TGTGCCAGCAGTTACGGACAGGGGATAATCCAGTACTTC.

Points on this clone: Germline is not matched at one junction end, which may reflect a read error. The chain links TRBV7-2 to TRBJ2-7; 7 bases line up with TRBD1. The CDR3 consists of 15 residues. CDR1 SGHTA and CDR2 FQGNSA come from the germline V gene. In DNA, the CDR3 is TGCGCCAGCAGCCAAGGTCGACAGGGCAACTACGAGCAGTACTTC. As protein: CASSQGRQGNYEQYF.

V and J are TRBV11-2 and TRBJ2-7; D perhaps matches TRBD1 (6 bases). CDR1 SGHAT and CDR2 FQNNGV come from the germline V gene. Trimming took off 4 bases at V and 2 bases at J, with 9 bases between the two ends. CDR3 length: 13 residues. Here the CDR3 DNA reads TGTGCCAGCAGCTGGGACACACCCTACGAGCAGTACTTC. Amino acid sequence: CASSWDTPYEQYF.

This chain links TRBV9 with TRBJ2-4; D is unresolved. Trimming stripped 3 bases from V and 12 bases from J, with 19 bases between. Germline V lookup: CDR1 SGDLS, CDR2 YYNGEE. There are 14 residues in the CDR3. The chain's CDR3 is CASSAQGSRDSQYF. In DNA form, the CDR3 reads TGTGCCAGCAGCGCCCAAGGGTCCCGAGACTCTCAGTACTTC. The full variable domain, in which reference TRBV9 and TRBJ2-4 provide the parts outside the CDR3, is DSGVTQTPKHLITATGQRVTLRCSPRSGDLSVYWYQQSLDQGLQFLIQYYNGEERAKGNILERFSAQQFPDLHSELNLSSLELGDSALYFCASSAQGSRDSQYFGAGTRLSVL.

This chain joins TRBV6-9 and TRBJ2-7; D unclear. CDR1 and CDR2 (germline): MNHGY, SVAAGI. The CDR3 runs 13 residues. V lost 7 bases, J lost 7 bases, and 17 bases lay in between. CDR3: CASTPSPAGEQYF. The CDR3 nucleotides are TGTGCCAGCACCCCAAGTCCCGCCGGGGAGCAGTACTTC.